The TCR beta chain under discussion was sequenced for a study of T-cell reconstitution after alpha-beta-depleted transplantation in children. Findings and limits, study-wide: The high TCRbeta diversity at day 60 in some patients came from surviving recipient T cells and thymic progenitors. T-cell counts and diversity at one year following transplant were attributed mainly to newly produced T cells. Expanded clones from the graft, numbering several hundred, reportedly supplied alpha-beta T cells about two months after transplant.

Unique molecular identifiers were used in preparing the TCRbeta library. TCRdb used MiXCR to reprocess the PCR reads, holding one entry per CDR3 protein. The repertoire consists of 200,000 to 300,000 distinct CDR3 sequences, with over 20% occurring once and the leading ten covering about 2.5%. There are 14 residues in the CDR3. The germline V gene has CDR1 SNHLY and CDR2 FYNNEI. V was shortened by 10 bases and J by 0 bases, with 16 bases between the two germline ends. This clonotype has at least ten counts. Antigen: not known. The sample consisted of PBMCs, taken before TCRalphabeta/CD19-depleted stem cell transplant. The chain uses TRBV2 and TRBJ2-7; the D gene is possibly TRBD1 (8 bases). The TCR originated in a girl aged 2 to 10 with Fanconi anemia, due to receive a stem cell transplant. Here the CDR3 DNA reads TGTGCCACCAGGGGGCGGGAGAGCTCCTACGAGCAGTACTTC. Its translation: CATRGRESSYEQYF.